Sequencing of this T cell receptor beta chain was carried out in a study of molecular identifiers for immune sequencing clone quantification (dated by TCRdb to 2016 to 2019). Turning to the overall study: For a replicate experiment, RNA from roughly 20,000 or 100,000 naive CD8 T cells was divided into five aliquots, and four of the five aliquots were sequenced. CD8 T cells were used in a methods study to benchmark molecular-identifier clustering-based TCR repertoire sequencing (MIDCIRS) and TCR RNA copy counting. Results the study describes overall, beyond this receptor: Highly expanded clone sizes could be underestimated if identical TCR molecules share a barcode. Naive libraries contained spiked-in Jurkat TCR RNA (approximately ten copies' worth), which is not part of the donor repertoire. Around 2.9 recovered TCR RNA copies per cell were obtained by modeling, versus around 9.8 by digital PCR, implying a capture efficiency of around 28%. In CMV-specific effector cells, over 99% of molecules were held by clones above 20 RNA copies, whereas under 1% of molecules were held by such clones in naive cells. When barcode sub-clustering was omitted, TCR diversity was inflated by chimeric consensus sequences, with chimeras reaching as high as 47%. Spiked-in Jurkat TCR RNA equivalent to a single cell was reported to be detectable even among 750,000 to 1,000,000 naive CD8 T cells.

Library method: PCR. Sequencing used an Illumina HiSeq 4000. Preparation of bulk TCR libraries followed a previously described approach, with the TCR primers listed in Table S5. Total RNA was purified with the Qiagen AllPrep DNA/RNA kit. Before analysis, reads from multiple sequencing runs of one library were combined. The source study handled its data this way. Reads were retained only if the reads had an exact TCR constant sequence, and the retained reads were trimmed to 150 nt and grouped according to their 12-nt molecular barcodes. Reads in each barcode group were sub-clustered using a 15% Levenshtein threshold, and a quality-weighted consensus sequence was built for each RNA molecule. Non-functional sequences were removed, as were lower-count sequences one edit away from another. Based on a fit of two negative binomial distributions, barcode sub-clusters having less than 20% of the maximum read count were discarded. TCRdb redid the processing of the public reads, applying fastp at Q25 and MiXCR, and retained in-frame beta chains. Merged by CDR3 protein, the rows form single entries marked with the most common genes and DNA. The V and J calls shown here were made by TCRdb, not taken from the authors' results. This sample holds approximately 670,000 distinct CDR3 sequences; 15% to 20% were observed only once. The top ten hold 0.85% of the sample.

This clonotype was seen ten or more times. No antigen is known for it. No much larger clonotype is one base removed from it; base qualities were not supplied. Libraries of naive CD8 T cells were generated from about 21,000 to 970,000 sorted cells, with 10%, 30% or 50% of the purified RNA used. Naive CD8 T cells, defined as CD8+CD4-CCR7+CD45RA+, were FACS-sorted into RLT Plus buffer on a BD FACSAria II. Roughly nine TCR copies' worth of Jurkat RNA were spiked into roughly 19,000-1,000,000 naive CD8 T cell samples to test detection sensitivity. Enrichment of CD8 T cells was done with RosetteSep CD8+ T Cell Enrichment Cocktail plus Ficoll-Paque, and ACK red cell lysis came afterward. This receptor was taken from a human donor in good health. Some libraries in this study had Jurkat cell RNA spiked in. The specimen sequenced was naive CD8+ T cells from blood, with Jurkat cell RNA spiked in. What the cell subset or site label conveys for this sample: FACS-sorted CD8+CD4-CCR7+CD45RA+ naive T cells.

The sequenced DNA is TGTGCCAGCAGCGGCCGGGACAGCCGCTTGCAATTGAACACTGAAGCTTTCTTT. This gives the protein CASSGRDSRLQLNTEAFF. Recombination joined TRBV5-6 with TRBJ1-1, and 7 junction bases match TRBD1. For this chain, trimming is 4 bases at the V end and 0 bases at the J end, and the number of junction bases without a gene match is 15. In the germline V gene, CDR1 corresponds to SGHDT and CDR2 to YYEEEE. Taken from cysteine to phenylalanine, the CDR3 has 18 residues. Only CDR3 DNA is held: 54 bases, read in frame from base 1.